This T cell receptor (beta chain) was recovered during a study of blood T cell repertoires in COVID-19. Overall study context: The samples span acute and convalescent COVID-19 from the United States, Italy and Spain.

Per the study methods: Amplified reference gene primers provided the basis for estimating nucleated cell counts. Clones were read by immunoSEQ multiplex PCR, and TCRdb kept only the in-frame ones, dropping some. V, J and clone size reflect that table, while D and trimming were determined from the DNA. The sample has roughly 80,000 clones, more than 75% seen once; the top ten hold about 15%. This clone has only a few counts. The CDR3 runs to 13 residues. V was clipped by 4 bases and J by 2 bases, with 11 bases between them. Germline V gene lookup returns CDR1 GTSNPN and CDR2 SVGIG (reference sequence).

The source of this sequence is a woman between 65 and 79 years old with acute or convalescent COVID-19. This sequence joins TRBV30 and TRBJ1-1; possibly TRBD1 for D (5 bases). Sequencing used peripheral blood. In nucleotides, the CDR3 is TGTGCCTGGACGGAGGGGTATAACACTGAAGCTTTCTTT. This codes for CAWTEGYNTEAFF.